This T cell receptor (beta chain) was captured in a study of blood T cell repertoires in COVID-19. At the level of the study: There were acute and convalescent COVID-19 samples, and they came from the United States, Italy and Spain. From T cells, B-cell-depleted T cells, or PBMCs came the material, which was cDNA or gDNA.

TCRdb's copy holds only in-frame clones and misses some; the assay was immunoSEQ multiplex PCR. The sample yields just over 300,000 clones, 89% seen once. The germline V gene has CDR1 MNHEY and CDR2 SVGAGI. The CDR3 covers 14 residues. V was cut by 3 bases and J by 6 bases, with 9 bases left in between. The receptor was derived from a woman in her twenties or thirties with COVID-19, enrolled during active disease. The sequenced sample was peripheral blood. This chain links TRBV6-5 with TRBJ1-6; D remains ambiguous. The CDR3 sequence is CASSYPGSNSPLHF. In DNA, the CDR3 is TGTGCCAGCAGTTATCCGGGGTCTAATTCACCCCTCCACTTT.